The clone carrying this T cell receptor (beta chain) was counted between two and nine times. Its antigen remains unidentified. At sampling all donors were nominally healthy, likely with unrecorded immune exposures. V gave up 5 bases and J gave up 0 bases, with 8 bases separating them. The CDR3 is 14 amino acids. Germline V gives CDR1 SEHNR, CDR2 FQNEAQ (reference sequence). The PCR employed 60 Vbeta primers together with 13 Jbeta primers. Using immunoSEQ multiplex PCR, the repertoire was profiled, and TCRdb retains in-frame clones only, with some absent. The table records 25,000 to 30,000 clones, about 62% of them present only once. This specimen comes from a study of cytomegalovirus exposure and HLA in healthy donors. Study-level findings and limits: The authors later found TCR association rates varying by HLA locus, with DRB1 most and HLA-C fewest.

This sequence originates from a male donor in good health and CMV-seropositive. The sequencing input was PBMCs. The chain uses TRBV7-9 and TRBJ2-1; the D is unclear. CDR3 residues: CASSVQSSYNEQFF. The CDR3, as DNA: TGTGCCAGCAGCGTACAAAGCTCCTACAATGAGCAGTTCTTC.